Listed here are 30 T cell receptor beta chains from one sample, sequenced in a study of T cell changes during pregnancy in multiple sclerosis. This table comes from immunoSEQ multiplex PCR, and its TCRdb copy is limited to in-frame clones, with some not included. This sample has fewer than 65,000 clones, with roughly 91% found just once. The material sequenced was peripheral blood, taken after pregnancy. Receptor source: a female donor in good health, enrolled as a control in a pregnancy study.

The J gene is TRBJ2-5, the V gene TRBV30, with 9 bases fitting TRBD2. CDR1 GTSNPN and CDR2 SVGIG come from the germline V gene (reference sequence). The CDR3 is 16 amino acids. J gave up 0 bases and V 4 bases, and 9 bases lay outside the gene matches. The CDR3 sequence is CAWTPASGVNQETQYF. The CDR3 DNA reads TGTGCCTGGACCCCGGCTAGCGGGGTAAACCAAGAGACCCAGTACTTC.

The V and J genes are TRBV7-9 and TRBJ2-6, with D tentatively TRBD1 (6 bases). Trimming removed 0 bases at V and 0 bases at J, with 15 bases between. Germline values: CDR1 SEHNR, CDR2 FQNEAQ (reference sequence). This CDR3 region has 19 residues. In DNA, the CDR3 is TGTGCCAGCAGCTTAGCGCATTCAGGGGCTTCCTCTGGGGCCAACGTCCTGACTTTC. The encoded protein is CASSLAHSGASSGANVLTF.

This rearrangement joins TRBV2 to TRBJ1-6, with 9 bases identical to TRBD1. The CDR3 spans 17 residues. The V gene end was trimmed by 7 bases and the J gene end by 5 bases; junction bases not matched to a gene: 12. Germline V gives CDR1 SNHLY, CDR2 FYNNEI. The CDR3 loop is CASTGAPGQGNNSPLHF. The CDR3 bases are TGTGCCAGCACCGGAGCCCCGGGACAGGGAAATAATTCACCCCTCCACTTT.

This clone was found once. The rearrangement joins TRBV30 to TRBJ1-3; unclear D gene. This CDR3 is built from 15 residues. Trimming left V 2 bases short and J 0 bases short, with 11 bases between. Germline V gives CDR1 GTSNPN, CDR2 SVGIG (reference sequence). The CDR3 here is CAWSIGHDSGNTIYF. As DNA, the CDR3 is TGTGCCTGGAGTATTGGCCACGACTCTGGAAACACCATATATTTT.

In its sample, this clone was seen once. J is TRBJ1-5 and V is TRBV27; D remains ambiguous. The germline V gene has CDR1 MNHEY and CDR2 SMNVEV (reference sequence). Between the trimmed V and J ends, which lost 6 bases and 3 bases, there was a span of 12 bases. The CDR3 contains 14 residues. CDR3 in DNA: TGTGCCAGCAGCTCTCGGCGGAACAATCAGCCCCAGCATTTT. It specifies CASSSRRNNQPQHF.

V is TRBV11-3 and J is TRBJ2-2; D gene uncertain. Germline V gene data show CDR1 as SGHNT and CDR2 as YENEEA. The CDR3 runs to 14 residues. V lost 4 bases, J lost 1 base, and 7 bases lay in between. This CDR3 reads CASSSTENTGELFF. CDR3 coding DNA: TGTGCCAGCAGCTCAACAGAGAACACCGGGGAGCTGTTTTTT.

The chain carries TRBV10-3 and TRBJ2-5, with 8 bases fitting TRBD1. The V gene's germline CDR1 is ENHRY and CDR2 SYGVKD. The CDR3 has 15 residues. V shed 0 bases and J 6 bases; nucleotides not matched to a gene: 6. Here the CDR3 reads CAISESVQGAQTQYF. The CDR3 DNA reads as TGTGCCATCAGTGAGTCAGTCCAGGGGGCACAGACCCAGTACTTC.

The chain has TRBV5-1 and TRBJ2-7, with a possible D match to TRBD1 (5 bases). The ends were cut back, 4 bases at V and 3 bases at J, with 14 bases in the middle. The CDR3 is 14 amino acids. In germline, CDR1 is SGHRS, CDR2 YFSETQ. CDR3 residues: CASSLRQSIYEQYF. As DNA, the CDR3 is TGCGCCAGCAGCCTAAGACAGAGCATCTACGAGCAGTACTTC.

This clone was counted between two and nine times. The rearrangement links TRBV10-3 to TRBJ2-7; D possibly corresponds to TRBD1 (6 bases). V shed 2 bases and J shed 3 bases, with 14 bases lying between them. The CDR3 is 15 residues long. CDR1 and CDR2 from the germline V gene are ENHRY and SYGVKD. This CDR3 is CAISEQVGADYEQYF. The CDR3 nucleotides read TGTGCCATCAGTGAGCAAGTGGGGGCCGACTACGAGCAGTACTTC.

The chain employs TRBV15 and TRBJ1-3, with TRBD1 matching 7 bases. The CDR3 has 17 amino acids. The ends lost 1 base at V and 3 bases at J; junction bases unmatched: 9. The V gene's germline CDR1 is LNHNV and CDR2 YYDKDF (reference sequence). This chain's CDR3 is CATSRGEDRAFGNTIYF. The CDR3 DNA reads TGTGCCACCAGCAGAGGGGAAGACAGGGCATTTGGAAACACCATATATTTT.

The V gene is TRBV7-9, the J gene TRBJ1-5; D perhaps matches TRBD1 (5 bases). Trimming cost V 0 bases and J 5 bases, with 5 bases left between them. Germline values: CDR1 SEHNR, CDR2 FQNEAQ (reference sequence). There are 13 residues in the CDR3. In DNA form, the CDR3 reads TGTGCCAGCAGCTTAGCAGGGGATCAGCCCCAGCATTTT. Translated: CASSLAGDQPQHF. The full variable domain, with the rest looked up from reference TRBV7-9 and TRBJ1-5, is DTGVSQNPRHKITKRGQNVTFRCDPISEHNRLYWYRQTLGQGPEFLTYFQNEAQLEKSRLLSDRFSAERPKGSFSTLEIQRTEQGDSAMYLCASSLAGDQPQHFGDGTRLSIL.

The chain is built from TRBV7-9 and TRBJ2-2; perhaps TRBD1 as D (5 bases). The CDR3 has 16 amino acids. Germline values: CDR1 SEHNR, CDR2 FQNEAQ (reference sequence). Trimming left V 3 bases short and J 1 base short, with 12 bases between. CDR3 region: CASSFRVTGNTGELFF. CDR3 coding DNA: TGTGCCAGCAGCTTTAGAGTCACAGGGAACACCGGGGAGCTGTTTTTT.

The chain uses TRBV9 and TRBJ2-3; TRBD1 aligns across 7 bases. V dropped 3 bases and J dropped 5; count of bases not matched to a gene: 9. The CDR3 covers 15 residues. Germline CDR1 is SGDLS and CDR2 is YYNGEE. This chain's CDR3 is CASSETDRVEDTQYF. CDR3 sequence (DNA): TGTGCCAGCAGCGAAACCGACAGGGTAGAAGATACGCAGTATTTT.

This chain joins TRBV12-5 and TRBJ1-6; 10 positions agree with TRBD1. The junction had 6 bases not matched to a gene; V was cut back by 4 bases and J by 9 bases. This CDR3 is 15 amino acids long. Germline CDR1 LGHNT, CDR2 FRNRAP. CDR3 protein: CASGSGTGDVSPLHF. The CDR3 DNA follows: TGTGCTAGTGGTTCGGGGACAGGGGATGTTTCACCCCTCCACTTT.

The V call is TRBV5-6, the J call TRBJ2-7; 10 bases map to TRBD1. Trimming removed 2 bases from V and 4 bases from J; junction bases left unmatched: 6. Per germline, CDR1 SGHDT and CDR2 YYEEEE. This CDR3 spans 15 amino acids. The CDR3 sequence is CASSLPGQGHYEQYF. DNA of the CDR3: TGTGCCAGCAGCTTACCGGGACAGGGGCATTACGAGCAGTACTTC. The variable domain in full, with the rest retrieved from reference TRBV5-6 and TRBJ2-7, is DAGVTQSPTHLIKTRGQQVTLRCSPKSGHDTVSWYQQALGQGPQFIFQYYEEEERQRGNFPDRFSGHQFPNYSSELNVNALLLGDSALYLCASSLPGQGHYEQYFGPGTRLTVT.

This clone was seen a single time. V and J are TRBV19 and TRBJ2-2; a possible D gene is TRBD1 (5 bases). The CDR3 has 16 amino acids. Trimming pared 0 bases from V and 5 bases from J, leaving 13 bases between. Per the germline V gene, CDR1 is LNHDA and CDR2 is SQIVND (reference sequence). The CDR3 nucleotides read TGTGCCAGTAGTATAGAGGCAGGGTTGATGACCGGGGAGCTGTTTTTT. Translated, it gives CASSIEAGLMTGELFF.

V gene TRBV2 combines with J gene TRBJ1-1, with 10 bases aligning to TRBD1. The CDR3 consists of 14 residues. V lost 6 bases, J lost 5 bases, and 6 bases stayed unmatched. Germline CDR1 SNHLY, CDR2 FYNNEI. DNA for the CDR3: TGTGCCAGCAGGCGACAGGGGGCGAAGACTGAAGCTTTCTTT. It codes for CASRRQGAKTEAFF.

The J gene is TRBJ1-1, the V gene TRBV5-4; 7 bases are shared with TRBD1. This CDR3 contains 14 residues. Trimming took 6 bases from V and 1 from J; bases not matched to a gene: 6. Germline V gene sequence: CDR1 SGHNT, CDR2 YYREEE (reference sequence). The CDR3 region has the DNA TGTGCCAGCACTTTGGACAGGAGGAACACTGAAGCTTTCTTT. Amino acid sequence: CASTLDRRNTEAFF.

This chain joins TRBV10-1 and TRBJ1-2; no clear D. Trimming pared 8 bases from V and 0 bases from J, leaving 13 bases between. This CDR3 spans 14 amino acids. The V gene's germline CDR1 is WNHNN and CDR2 SYGVQD (reference sequence). CDR3 loop: CASGFRSANYGYTF. Here the CDR3 DNA reads TGCGCCAGCGGCTTTCGAAGTGCTAACTATGGCTACACCTTC.

J is TRBJ1-2 and V is TRBV25-1; D is uncertain. This CDR3 is built from 14 residues. In germline, CDR1 is MGHDK, CDR2 SYGVNS. Trimming shortened V by 2 bases and J by 5 bases, and 12 bases separated the two germline ends. The CDR3 sequence: CASSEQVPGYGYTF. The CDR3 DNA reads TGTGCCAGCAGTGAACAGGTTCCAGGATATGGCTACACCTTC.

This clone was seen a single time. V is TRBV4-3 and J is TRBJ1-4, with a weak D call TRBD1 (6 bases). The V end lost 0 bases, the J end lost 5 bases, and 10 bases lay between the germline ends. The V gene's germline CDR1 is LGHNA and CDR2 YSLEER. CDR3 size: 15 residues. CDR3 loop: CASSQETGLNEKLFF. The DNA for the CDR3 is TGCGCCAGCAGCCAAGAAACAGGGCTAAATGAAAAACTGTTTTTT.

The V and J genes are TRBV10-3 and TRBJ1-2; the D gene is possibly TRBD1 (6 bases). The germline V and J ends were trimmed by 6 bases and 6 bases, with 26 bases remaining between them. Germline CDR1 and CDR2: ENHRY and SYGVKD. The length of the CDR3 is 17 residues. The CDR3 coding sequence is TGTGCCATCAGCAACCCCTTAGGGACACGGACCTTGAATGGCTACACCTTC. Translation gives CAISNPLGTRTLNGYTF.

The chain recombines TRBV19 with TRBJ1-2, with D possibly being TRBD1 (6 bases). V gave up 1 base and J gave up 2 bases, with 14 bases separating them. Germline CDR1 and CDR2: LNHDA and SQIVND (reference sequence). This CDR3 region has 16 residues. DNA of the CDR3: TGTGCCAGTAGTATAGTGCAGGGGAGCCCCAACTATGGCTACACCTTC. Protein sequence: CASSIVQGSPNYGYTF.

The V and J genes are TRBV19 and TRBJ2-5, with D uncertain. V dropped 5 bases and J dropped 3 bases, with 7 bases sitting between them. CDR3 length: 12 amino acids. Germline V gene lookup returns CDR1 LNHDA and CDR2 SQIVND (reference sequence). The CDR3 DNA follows: TGTGCCAGTAGTCTCCGTGAAGAGACCCAGTACTTC. Its translation is CASSLREETQYF.

The rearrangement joins TRBV4-3 to TRBJ1-4; tentative D call: TRBD1 (5 bases). The CDR3 is made up of 15 amino acids. The germline gives CDR1 LGHNA, CDR2 YSLEER. Trimming stripped 4 bases from V and 5 bases from J, with 14 bases between. In nucleotides, the CDR3 is TGCGCCAGCAGCCTAGCATCGGGGGAGAATGAAAAACTGTTTTTT. Residues: CASSLASGENEKLFF.

The chain recombines TRBV30 with TRBJ2-1, with TRBD2 matching over 8 bases. The CDR3 has 15 amino acids. From germline, CDR1 is GTSNPN and CDR2 SVGIG (reference sequence). The junction had 7 bases not matched to a gene; V was cut back by 0 bases and J by 6 bases. This CDR3 reads CAWSVLFGGVNEQFF. The DNA of the CDR3 is TGTGCCTGGAGTGTACTTTTCGGGGGGGTCAATGAGCAGTTCTTC.

This clone has a single count. The chain joins TRBV4-2 to TRBJ2-5, with a possible D match to TRBD1 (6 bases). In germline, CDR1 is LGHNA, CDR2 YNFKEQ. Trimming stripped 2 bases from V and 5 bases from J, with 6 bases between. This CDR3 comprises 12 residues. The CDR3 DNA follows: TGTGCCAGCAGCCAAACAGGGGAGACCCAGTACTTC. This gives the protein CASSQTGETQYF.

The chain links TRBV10-3 to TRBJ2-2, with 10 bases lining up with TRBD2. Germline assignment: CDR1 ENHRY and CDR2 SYGVKD. The CDR3 is made up of 17 amino acids. The junction had 8 bases not matched to a gene; V was cut back by 3 bases and J by 4 bases. CDR3: CAISESAGGRGTGELFF. The CDR3 nucleotides are TGTGCCATCAGTGAATCAGCGGGGGGGCGAGGCACCGGGGAGCTGTTTTTT.

The chain uses TRBV9 and TRBJ2-5, with 15 bases aligning to TRBD2. V was pared by 0 bases and J by 5 bases, with 2 bases of the junction left unmatched. Germline V gene data show CDR1 as SGDLS and CDR2 as YYNGEE. The CDR3 is 16 amino acids. Here the CDR3 reads CASSVGTSGGAETQYF. The CDR3 bases are TGTGCCAGCAGCGTAGGGACTAGCGGGGGGGCGGAGACCCAGTACTTC.

This clone was observed a single time. The rearrangement uses TRBV30 and TRBJ1-2; D unresolved. V gave up 3 bases and J gave up 3 bases, with 5 bases separating them. Looked up from germline, CDR1 is GTSNPN and CDR2 is SVGIG (reference sequence). CDR3 length: 11 amino acids. The CDR3 sequence: CAWSSYYGYTF. The CDR3 nucleotides read TGTGCCTGGAGCTCCTACTATGGCTACACCTTC.